This is a list of T cell receptor beta chains from one sample in a study of molecular identifiers for immune sequencing clone quantification. TCRdb re-derived calls from the PCR reads in MiXCR, one entry per CDR3 protein. The sample has around 470,000 distinct CDR3 sequences; about 21% are singletons. Sequencing used naive CD8+ T cells from blood, with Jurkat cell RNA spiked in. The receptor source for this set is a human donor in good health. Some libraries in this study had Jurkat cell RNA spiked in. Both conserved end residues are trimmed from each CDR3. D genes are given only for firm matches. Where a row states a size, it is once, few, many or the class of an expanded clone; other rows omit it.

NA TRBJ2-7 TRBV28 TRBD1 ASSYGTVGSYEQY
NA TRBJ1-1 TRBV19 NA ASSIRTENPEAF
NA TRBJ1-6 TRBV4-3 NA ASSQDNQGRGYNSPLH
few TRBJ1-4 TRBV28 NA ASTHKGDKGLF
many TRBJ2-5 TRBV7-2 TRBD1 ASSPRTGGLETQY
few TRBJ2-1 TRBV4-1 NA ASSQAGLASSYNEQF
many TRBJ2-3 TRBV9 TRBD2 ASSQGGLAGRTDTQY
few TRBJ2-7 TRBV5-1 NA ASSLDSSILYEQY
NA TRBJ2-7 TRBV7-6 NA ASSLTPITTYEQY
NA TRBJ1-1 TRBV28 NA ASSLRDSSMNTEAF
few TRBJ1-6 TRBV11-2 TRBD1 ASSLDGAGTGAYNSPLH
many TRBJ2-2 TRBV20-1 TRBD1 SAREDRSTGELF
many TRBJ1-1 TRBV14 NA ASSPEVGARGEAF
few TRBJ2-1 TRBV24-1 NA ATSDSLVNEQF
many TRBJ2-3 TRBV4-1 TRBD2 ASRSSGGGSDTQY
many TRBJ1-1 TRBV13 NA ASSTRDPVNGTEAF
many TRBJ2-1 TRBV7-2 NA ASSLGLNEQF
few TRBJ2-7 TRBV21-1 NA ASSKDGFAYEQY